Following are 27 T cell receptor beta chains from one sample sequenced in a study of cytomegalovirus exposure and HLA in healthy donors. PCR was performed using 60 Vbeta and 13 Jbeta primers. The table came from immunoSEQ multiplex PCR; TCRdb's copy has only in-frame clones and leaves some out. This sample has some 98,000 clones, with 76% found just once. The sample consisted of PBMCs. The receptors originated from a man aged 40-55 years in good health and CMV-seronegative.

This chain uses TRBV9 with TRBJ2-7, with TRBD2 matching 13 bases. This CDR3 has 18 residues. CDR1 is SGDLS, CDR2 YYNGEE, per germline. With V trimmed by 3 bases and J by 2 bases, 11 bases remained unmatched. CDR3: CASSARLGTSGDTYEQYF. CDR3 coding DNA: TGTGCCAGCAGCGCAAGATTGGGGACTAGCGGGGATACCTACGAGCAGTACTTC.

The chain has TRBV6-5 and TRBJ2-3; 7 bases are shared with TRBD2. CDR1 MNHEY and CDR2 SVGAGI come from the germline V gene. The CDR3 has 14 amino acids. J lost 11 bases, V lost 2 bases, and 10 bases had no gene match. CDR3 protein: CASSYLKGAGMQYF. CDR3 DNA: TGTGCCAGCAGTTACCTAAAAGGAGCGGGGATGCAGTATTTT.

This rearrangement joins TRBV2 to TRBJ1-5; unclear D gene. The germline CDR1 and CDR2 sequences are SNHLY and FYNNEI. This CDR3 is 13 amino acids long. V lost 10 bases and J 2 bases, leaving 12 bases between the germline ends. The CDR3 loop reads CATRAGGNQPQHF. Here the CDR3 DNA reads TGTGCCACTCGCGCGGGTGGCAATCAGCCCCAGCATTTT.

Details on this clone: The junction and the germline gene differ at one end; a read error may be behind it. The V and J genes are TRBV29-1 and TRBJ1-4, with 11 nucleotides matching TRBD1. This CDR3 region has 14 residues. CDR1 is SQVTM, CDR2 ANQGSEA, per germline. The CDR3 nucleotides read TGCAGCGTCGAAGGGACAGGGGGAGGGGAAAAACTGTTTTTT. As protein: CSVEGTGGGEKLFF.

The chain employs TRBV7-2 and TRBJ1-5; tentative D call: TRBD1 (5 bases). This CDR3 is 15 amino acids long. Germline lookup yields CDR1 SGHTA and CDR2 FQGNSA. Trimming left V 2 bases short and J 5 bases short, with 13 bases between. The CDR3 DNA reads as TGTGCCAGCAGCTTAAACGGGGGAGGGGATCAGCCCCAGCATTTT. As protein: CASSLNGGGDQPQHF. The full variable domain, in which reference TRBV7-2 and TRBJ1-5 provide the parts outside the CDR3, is GAGVSQSPSNKVTEKGKDVELRCDPISGHTALYWYRQSLGQGLEFLIYFQGNSAPDKSGLPSDRFSAERTGGSVSTLTIQRTQQEDSAVYLCASSLNGGGDQPQHFGDGTRLSIL.

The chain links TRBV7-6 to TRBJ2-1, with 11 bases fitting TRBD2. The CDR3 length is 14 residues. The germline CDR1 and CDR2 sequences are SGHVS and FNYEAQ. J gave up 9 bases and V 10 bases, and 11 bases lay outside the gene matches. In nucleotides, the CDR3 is TGTGCCACCGGGCGTAGCGGGAGGGCCGGTGAGCAGTTCTTC. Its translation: CATGRSGRAGEQFF. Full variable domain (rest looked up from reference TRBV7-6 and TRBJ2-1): GAGVSQSPRYKVTKRGQDVALRCDPISGHVSLYWYRQALGQGPEFLTYFNYEAQQDKSGLPNDRFSAERPEGSISTLTIQRTEQRDSAMYRCATGRSGRAGEQFFGPGTRLTVL.

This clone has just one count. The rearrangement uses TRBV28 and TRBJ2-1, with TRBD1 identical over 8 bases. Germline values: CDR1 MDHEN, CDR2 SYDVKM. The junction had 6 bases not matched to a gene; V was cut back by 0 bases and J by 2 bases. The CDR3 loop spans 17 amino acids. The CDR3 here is CASSLWFWDRTYNEQFF. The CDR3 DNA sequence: TGTGCCAGCAGTTTATGGTTCTGGGACAGGACCTACAATGAGCAGTTCTTC.

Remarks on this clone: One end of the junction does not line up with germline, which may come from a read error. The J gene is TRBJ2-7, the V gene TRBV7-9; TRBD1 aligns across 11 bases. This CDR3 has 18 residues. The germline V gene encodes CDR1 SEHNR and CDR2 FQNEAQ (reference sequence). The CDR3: CSSSLAPLRDRGTDEQYF. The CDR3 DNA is TGTTCCAGCAGCTTAGCCCCTCTCCGGGACAGGGGGACTGACGAGCAGTACTTC.

CDR3 DNA: TGTGCCAGCAGCCCGGGACTAGCGGGGGTCAATGAGCAGTTCTTC. It encodes CASSPGLAGVNEQFF. V usage is TRBV5-4 and J usage is TRBJ2-1, with 14 bases matching TRBD2. J gave up 6 bases and V 4 bases, and 3 bases lay outside the gene matches. Per the germline V gene, CDR1 is SGHNT and CDR2 is YYREEE (reference sequence). The CDR3 loop spans 15 amino acids.

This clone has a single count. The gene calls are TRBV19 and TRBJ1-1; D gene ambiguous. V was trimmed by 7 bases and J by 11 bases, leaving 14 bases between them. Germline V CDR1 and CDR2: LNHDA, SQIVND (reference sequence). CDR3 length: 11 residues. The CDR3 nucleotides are TGTGCCAGTACCTTTGTCGGAGGGGCTTTCTTT. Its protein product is CASTFVGGAFF.

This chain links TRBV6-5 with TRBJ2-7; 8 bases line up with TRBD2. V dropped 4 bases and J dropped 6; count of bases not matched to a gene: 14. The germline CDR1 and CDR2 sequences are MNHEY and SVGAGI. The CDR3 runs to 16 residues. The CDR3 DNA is TGTGCCAGCAGTTTGCCTTCTAGCGGGCTATTCTCCGAGCAGTACTTC. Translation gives CASSLPSSGLFSEQYF.

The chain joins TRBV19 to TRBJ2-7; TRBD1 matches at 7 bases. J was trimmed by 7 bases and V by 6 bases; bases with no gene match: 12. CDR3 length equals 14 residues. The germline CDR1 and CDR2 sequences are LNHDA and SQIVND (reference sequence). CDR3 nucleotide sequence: TGTGCCAGTAGAAGACAGGGACCTATGGGAGAGCAGTACTTC. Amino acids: CASRRQGPMGEQYF.

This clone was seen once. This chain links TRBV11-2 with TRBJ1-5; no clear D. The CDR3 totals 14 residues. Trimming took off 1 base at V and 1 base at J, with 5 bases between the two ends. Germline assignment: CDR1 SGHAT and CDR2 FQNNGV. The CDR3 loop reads CASSLGQSNQPQHF. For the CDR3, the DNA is TGTGCCAGCAGCTTAGGACAAAGCAATCAGCCCCAGCATTTT.

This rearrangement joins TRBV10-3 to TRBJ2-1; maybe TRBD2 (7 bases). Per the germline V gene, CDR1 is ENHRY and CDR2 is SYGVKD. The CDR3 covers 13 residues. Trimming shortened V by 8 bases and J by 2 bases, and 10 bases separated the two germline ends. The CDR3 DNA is TGTGCCATCGGGGGGGGCCCCTACAATGAGCAGTTCTTC. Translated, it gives CAIGGGPYNEQFF.

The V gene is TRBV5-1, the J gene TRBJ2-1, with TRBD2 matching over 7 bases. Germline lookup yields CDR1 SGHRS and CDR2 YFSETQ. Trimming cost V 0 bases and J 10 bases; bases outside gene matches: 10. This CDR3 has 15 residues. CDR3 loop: CASSLGIAGVGEQFF. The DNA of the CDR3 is TGCGCCAGCAGCTTGGGGATTGCGGGAGTAGGGGAGCAGTTCTTC.

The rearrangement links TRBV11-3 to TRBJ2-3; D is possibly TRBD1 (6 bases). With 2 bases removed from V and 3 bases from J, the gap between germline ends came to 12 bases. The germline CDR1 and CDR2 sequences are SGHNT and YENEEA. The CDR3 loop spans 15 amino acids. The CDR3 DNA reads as TGTGCCAGCAGCTTAACCGCAGGGGCAACAGATACGCAGTATTTT. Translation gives CASSLTAGATDTQYF.

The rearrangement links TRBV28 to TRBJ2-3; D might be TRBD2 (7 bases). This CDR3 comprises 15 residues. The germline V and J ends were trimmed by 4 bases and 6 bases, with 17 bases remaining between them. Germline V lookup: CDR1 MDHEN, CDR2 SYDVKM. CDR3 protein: CASSSRGGVEDTQYF. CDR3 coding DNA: TGTGCCAGCAGTTCGAGGGGGGGGGTGGAGGATACGCAGTATTTT.

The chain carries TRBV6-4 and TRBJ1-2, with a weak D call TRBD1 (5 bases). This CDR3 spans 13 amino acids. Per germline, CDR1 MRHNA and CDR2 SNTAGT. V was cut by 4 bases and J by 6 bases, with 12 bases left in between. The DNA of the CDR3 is TGTGCCAGCAGTGCCAATCCGGGGGATGGCTACACCTTC. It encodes CASSANPGDGYTF.

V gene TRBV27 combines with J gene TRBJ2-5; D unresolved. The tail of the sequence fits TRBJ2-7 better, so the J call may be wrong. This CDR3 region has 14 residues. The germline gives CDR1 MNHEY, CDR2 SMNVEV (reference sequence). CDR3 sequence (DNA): TGTGCCAGCCGCCCGGCGAGGAGCTCCTACGAGCAGTACTTC. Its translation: CASRPARSSYEQYF.

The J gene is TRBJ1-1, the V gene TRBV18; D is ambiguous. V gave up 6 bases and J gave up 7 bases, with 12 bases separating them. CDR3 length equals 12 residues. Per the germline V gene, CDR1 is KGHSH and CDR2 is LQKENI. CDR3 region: CASSRVGDEAFF. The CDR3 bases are TGTGCCAGCTCCCGGGTCGGAGATGAAGCTTTCTTT.

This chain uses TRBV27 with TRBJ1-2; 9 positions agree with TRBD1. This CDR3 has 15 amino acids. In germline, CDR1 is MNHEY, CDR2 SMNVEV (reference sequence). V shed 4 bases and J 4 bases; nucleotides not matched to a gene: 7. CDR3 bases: TGTGCCAGCAGTTATAGGACAGGGGTGACCTATGGCTACACCTTC. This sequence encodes CASSYRTGVTYGYTF.

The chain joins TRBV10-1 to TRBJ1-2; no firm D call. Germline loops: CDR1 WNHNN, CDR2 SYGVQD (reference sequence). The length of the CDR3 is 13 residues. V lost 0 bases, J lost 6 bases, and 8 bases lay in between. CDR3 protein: CASSESHRDGYTF. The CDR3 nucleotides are TGCGCCAGCAGTGAGTCGCATAGAGATGGCTACACCTTC.

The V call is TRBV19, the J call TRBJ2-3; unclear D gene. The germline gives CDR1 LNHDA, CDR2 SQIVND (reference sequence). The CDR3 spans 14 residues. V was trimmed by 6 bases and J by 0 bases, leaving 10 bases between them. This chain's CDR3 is CASRVRSSTDTQYF. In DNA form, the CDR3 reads TGTGCCAGTAGGGTCCGGTCAAGCACAGATACGCAGTATTTT.

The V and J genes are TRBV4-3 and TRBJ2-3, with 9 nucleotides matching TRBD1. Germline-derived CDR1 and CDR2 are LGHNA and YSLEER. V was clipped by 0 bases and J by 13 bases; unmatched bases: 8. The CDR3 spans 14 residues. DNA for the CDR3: TGCGCCAGCAGCCAAGACAGAGGACAGGGGAGAGAGTATTTT. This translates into CASSQDRGQGREYF.

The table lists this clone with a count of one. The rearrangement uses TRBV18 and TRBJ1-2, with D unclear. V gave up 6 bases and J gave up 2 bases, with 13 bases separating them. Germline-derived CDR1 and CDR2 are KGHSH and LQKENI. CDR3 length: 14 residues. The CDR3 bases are TGTGCCAGCTCCCCAAGTCGGCGGAACTATGGCTACACCTTC. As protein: CASSPSRRNYGYTF.

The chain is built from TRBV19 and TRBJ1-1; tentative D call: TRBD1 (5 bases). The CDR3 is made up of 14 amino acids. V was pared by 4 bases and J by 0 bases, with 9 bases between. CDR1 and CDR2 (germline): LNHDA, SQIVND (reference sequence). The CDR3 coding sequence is TGTGCCAGTAGTACGACAGATATGAACACTGAAGCTTTCTTT. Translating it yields CASSTTDMNTEAFF.

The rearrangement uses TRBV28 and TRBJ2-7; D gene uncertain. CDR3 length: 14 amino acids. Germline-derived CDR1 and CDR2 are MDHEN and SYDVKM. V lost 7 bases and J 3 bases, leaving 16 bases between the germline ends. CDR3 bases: TGTGCCAGCACCCCCCGGTTGGGCAGCTACGAGCAGTACTTC. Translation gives CASTPRLGSYEQYF.